This T cell receptor (beta chain) came from a study of T cells after yellow fever vaccination. The V and J ends lost 10 bases and 8 bases, in that order; junction bases with no gene match: 15. The CDR3 is made up of 14 amino acids. CDR1 MNHEY and CDR2 SVGEGT come from the germline V gene. TCRdb analysed the 5' RACE reads with MiXCR anew, one entry per CDR3 protein. The table shows roughly 110,000 distinct CDR3 sequences, with 8.4% occurring only once. This clonotype was observed many times. The TCR originated in a man in his thirties or forties who received the YFV17D yellow fever vaccine. The material sequenced was CD8+ T cells sorted from PBMCs, taken 45 days after the yellow fever booster vaccination. The rearrangement joins TRBV6-2 or TRBV6-3 to TRBJ2-3; TRBD1 aligns across 7 bases. This CDR3 reads CATQTGLPVRTQYF. The CDR3 region has the DNA TGTGCCACCCAGACAGGGCTGCCCGTCCGTACGCAGTATTTT.